This entry concerns a single T cell receptor (beta chain). Its antigen remains undetermined. It has no much larger one-base neighbor in the sample; base qualities were not kept. This specimen includes other DNA sequences encoding the same CDR3. The data stem from a study of radiation and T cells in renal cell carcinoma (dated by TCRdb to 2019 to 2021). Broadly, across the study: The samples were drawn from a clinical trial, where primary renal cell carcinomas were treated with 15 Gy of stereotactic body radiation therapy and then removed by nephrectomy 4 weeks afterward. In total, approximately 54 samples, comprising approximately 26 tumors and approximately 27 peripheral blood samples, were subjected to TCR beta sequencing. A total of about 4 million unique CDR3 nucleotide sequences, encoding 2.7 million or so unique CDR3 amino acid sequences, were found across all 50 or so samples.

What the research found in general, with its limitations: No pretreatment tumor biopsies were available, so the baseline intratumoral presence of clonotypes could not be determined. In blood, the top tumor clonotypes increased from baseline to 2 weeks after radiation and then shrank by 4 weeks, which suggests a temporary expansion of tumor-resident clones. Blood repertoire dynamics were not followed beyond 4 weeks after treatment. Because the trial had a single-armed design, the trial could not examine how radiation dose or scheduling affected the TCR repertoire.

Following the manufacturer's recommendations, the immunoSEQ kit was used to generate TCR beta libraries from genomic DNA. Library preparation used a first multiplex PCR with proprietary primers, then a second PCR adding unique barcodes, with bead cleanups after each round. A kit-provided positive control reaction and a negative control reaction were included in every sample batch. The final libraries were assessed on an Agilent 4200 TapeStation D1000 ScreenTape, pooled by volume, and quantified by qPCR. An Illumina NextSeq500 fitted with a MidOutput 150-cycle cartridge performed the sequencing, running 156 Read1 cycles and 15 Index1 cycles with the kit's custom primers. The pooled library was loaded at around 1 pM, and around 20% PhiX control was spiked in. The original pipeline was this. Vendor-processed data were analyzed in R, and a clonotype was defined as all T cells sharing the same CDR3 nucleotide sequence. For clone abundance analyses, frequencies were normalized to the 10,000 most abundant clones in each sample. Public T cell clones, averaging fewer than five per sample, were removed before analysis. Tumor-enriched and baseline blood-enriched clonotypes were defined by at least a 32-fold difference in abundance between compartments. A beta-binomial differential abundance model was applied to find clonotypes that expanded or contracted between blood time points. Similarity between tumor and blood repertoires was quantified using the Baroni-Urbani and Buser coefficient, and groups were compared with two-tailed Wilcoxon tests in R. The table was pulled from immuneACCESS by TCRdb, which kept in-frame rearrangements only. Such tables lose some clones; where checked, under half of the loss comes from unresolved V genes, and the rest has no known cause. That table furnishes V, J and clone size, whereas the DNA furnished D and trimming. A total of approximately 94,000 clones appear in this sample, 82% of them only once. The ten top clones hold around 6.7% of the sample.

In the paper's terms, the time point label means: baseline pretreatment blood. The treatment or condition label here, explained by the study, means: 15 Gy SBRT to primary tumor, nephrectomy 4 weeks later. Serial peripheral blood from radiation-treated patients was sampled at baseline, 2 weeks and 4 weeks after SBRT to track tumor-enriched clonotypes. Every patient had renal cell carcinoma of clear cell pathology. The QIAamp DNA Blood Mini Kit (Qiagen) was used to prepare genomic DNA for TCR sequencing. The analyses included just those samples that passed every quality control check. The germline V gene yields KGHSH for CDR1 and LQKENI for CDR2. The CDR3 contains 15 residues, cysteine and phenylalanine counted. The sequence is cut down to CDR3 DNA, 45 bases in frame from base 1. V is reduced by 0 bases and J by 2 bases, leaving a spacing of 7 bases between them.

Here the sequenced sample was blood, taken from a patient whose treatment included radiotherapy and nephrectomy. The rearrangement joined TRBV18 to TRBJ2-2; no D segment can be confidently identified. The TCR was taken from a man aged 55 to 70 with renal cell carcinoma. For the CDR3, the sequence is CASSPPRGNTGELFF. The DNA sequence is given as TGTGCCAGCTCACCACCCCGAGGCAACACCGGGGAGCTGTTTTTT.